Listed below are T cell receptor beta chains from one sample, sequenced in a study of blood T cell repertoires in COVID-19. Clones were sequenced by immunoSEQ multiplex PCR, and TCRdb holds only the in-frame ones, with some missing. Counted here are more than 35,000 clones, 78% occurring once; the ten biggest clones make up 16%. Source material: peripheral blood. Source of these receptors: an older man with acute or convalescent COVID-19. Each CDR3 is given with its conserved first and last residue. The D gene is left open where the match is weak. Not every row has a clone size; where given, it reads once, few, many or a size class.

v_call	j_call	d_call	clone_size	cdr3_nt	cdr3_aa
TRBV5-1	TRBJ1-2	.	.	TGCGCCAGCAGGATCGGAGGTAGGAACAGCCCAAACTATGGCTACACCTTC	CASRIGGRNSPNYGYTF
TRBV28	TRBJ1-3	.	.	TGTGCCAGCAGCCCCGGCGGGGGCACTGGAAACACCATATATTTT	CASSPGGGTGNTIYF
TRBV2	TRBJ2-1	TRBD1	.	TGTGCCAGCAGGTGGGACAGATCCTACAATGAGCAGTTCTTC	CASRWDRSYNEQFF
TRBV29-1	TRBJ1-5	TRBD1	few	TGCAGCGTCTCGGGGGAACCAGGGGGTATGGGCAATCAGCCCCAGCATTTT	CSVSGEPGGMGNQPQHF
TRBV7-8	TRBJ1-2	.	.	TGTGCCAGCAGCTTAGACATTCCATATGGCTACACCTTC	CASSLDIPYGYTF
TRBV28	TRBJ2-1	TRBD2	.	TGTGCCAGCAGTTTACCGACTAGCGGATACAATGAGCAGTTCTTC	CASSLPTSGYNEQFF
TRBV21-1	TRBJ1-6	.	few	TGTGCCAGCAGCAGAGGGCAGGGGCCCAGGGGTTCACCCCTCCACTTT	CASSRGQGPRGSPLHF
TRBV30	TRBJ1-4	.	.	TGTGCCTGGAGTGTTAGAGGTCCAAAACTGTTTTTT	CAWSVRGPKLFF
TRBV27	TRBJ2-1	.	.	TGTGCCAGCAGTTTCTATTCGGAGACTCGAAGCAATGAGCAGTTCTTC	CASSFYSETRSNEQFF
TRBV6-6	TRBJ2-7	.	.	TGTGCCAGCATCCCGTCCGGGAAAGGGGGCGAGCAGTACTTC	CASIPSGKGGEQYF
TRBV9	TRBJ2-3	TRBD2	.	TGTGCCAGCAGCGTAGAGGGCGGCGGGAGGGCCGCAGATACGCAGTATTTT	CASSVEGGGRAADTQYF
TRBV2	TRBJ2-7	TRBD2	.	TGTGCCAGCAGTGAGTCTAGCGGGAGGGCTTACTACGAGCAGTACTTC	CASSESSGRAYYEQYF
TRBV10-3	TRBJ1-3	.	few	TGTGCCATCAGTGAGTCCGAGGGTCGGGCTGGAAACACCATATATTTT	CAISESEGRAGNTIYF
TRBV5-1	TRBJ2-2	TRBD2	.	TGCGCCAGCAGCTTCGTAGCGGGAGGACCTTTCTCCGGGGAGCTGTTTTTT	CASSFVAGGPFSGELFF
TRBV19	TRBJ1-2	TRBD1	few	TGTGCCAGTAGTATCGGGACAGGCGGGAGCTACACCTTC	CASSIGTGGSYTF
TRBV5-1	TRBJ2-3	.	.	TGCGCCAGCAGCTTAAGGGCAGCCCAGCAGGGGACAGATACGCAGTATTTT	CASSLRAAQQGTDTQYF
TRBV11-2	TRBJ1-1	.	.	TGTGCCAGCAGCCCCCATGTGAACACTGAAGCTTTCTTT	CASSPHVNTEAFF
TRBV5-1	TRBJ2-3	.	few	TGCGCCAGCAGCTCCGGGACGGGGGTGACAGATACGCAGTATTTT	CASSSGTGVTDTQYF
TRBV18	TRBJ2-5	.	once	TGTGCCAGCTCACCATCAGATATCGTGACCCAGTACTTC	CASSPSDIVTQYF
TRBV10-3	TRBJ1-1	.	.	TGTGCCATCAGTGAGCAGGGTTCTACTGAAGCTTTCTTT	CAISEQGSTEAFF
TRBV7-2	TRBJ2-7	.	.	TGTGCCAGCAGCGAAAGGGGGGCTAGCGGATACGAGCAGTACTTC	CASSERGASGYEQYF
TRBV15	TRBJ2-1	.	.	TGTGCCACCAGCAAGGAGGGGGCAGTAGGCAATGAGCAGTTCTTC	CATSKEGAVGNEQFF
TRBV30	TRBJ1-1	.	.	TGTGCCTGGATTGTTATAGGGGTTACCGCTGAAGCTTTCTTT	CAWIVIGVTAEAFF
TRBV6-5	TRBJ2-1	TRBD1	.	TGTGCCAGCAGTTACGCCGGGACAGGCAATGAGCAGTTCTTC	CASSYAGTGNEQFF
TRBV24-1	TRBJ2-3	TRBD1	once	TGTGCCACCAGATCCGCCGGGACAGGGGATGATACGCAGTATTTT	CATRSAGTGDDTQYF
TRBV27	TRBJ2-5	TRBD2	.	TGTGCCAGCAGTCTAGCGGGGGGGCTCCAAGAGACCCAGTACTTC	CASSLAGGLQETQYF
TRBV6-5	TRBJ2-1	TRBD1	.	TGTGCCAGCAGTTACTGGGACAGGGGAGGTGAGCAGTTCTTC	CASSYWDRGGEQFF
TRBV7-2	TRBJ2-7	.	.	TGTGCCAGCAGACCCTCAGGACAGAGGTTAAACGAGCAGTACTTC	CASRPSGQRLNEQYF
TRBV19	TRBJ2-1	.	.	TGTGCCAGTAGCCCCTGGGGCGGTTACAATGAGCAGTTCTTC	CASSPWGGYNEQFF
TRBV2	TRBJ2-3	TRBD2	.	TGTGCCAGCAGAGAGACTAGCAGCACAGATACGCAGTATTTT	CASRETSSTDTQYF
TRBV18	TRBJ1-1	.	.	TGTGCCAGCTCACCCCAGGGGACATTCACTGAAGCTTTCTTT	CASSPQGTFTEAFF